This entry describes one T cell receptor (beta chain). Positively selected for CCR7, the CD45RO-negative cells used as naive CD8 cells excluded terminally differentiated effector memory CD45RA+ cells. The data derive from a study of shared clonotypes between healthy human individuals. Turning to the study itself: Per donor, CD8 memory used one plate, CD8 naive used two, CD4 memory used three and CD4 naive used three.

The CDR3 totals 14 residues. Trimming removed 7 bases from V and 2 bases from J, with 12 bases in between. Per germline, CDR1 SGDLS and CDR2 YYNGEE. Sequenced by immunoSEQ multiplex PCR; TCRdb stores in-frame clones only, minus some. The table has about 2 million clones, less than 95% seen once; the top ten hold 0.85% to 1.3%. The chain recombines TRBV9 with TRBJ2-2; D gene uncertain. Sequences were obtained from naive CD8+ T cells sorted from blood. This sequence originates from a man between 18 and 29 years old in good health. The CDR3 region has the DNA TGTGCCAGCGGTTTGGGCGGCAACACCGGGGAGCTGTTTTTT. It translates to CASGLGGNTGELFF.